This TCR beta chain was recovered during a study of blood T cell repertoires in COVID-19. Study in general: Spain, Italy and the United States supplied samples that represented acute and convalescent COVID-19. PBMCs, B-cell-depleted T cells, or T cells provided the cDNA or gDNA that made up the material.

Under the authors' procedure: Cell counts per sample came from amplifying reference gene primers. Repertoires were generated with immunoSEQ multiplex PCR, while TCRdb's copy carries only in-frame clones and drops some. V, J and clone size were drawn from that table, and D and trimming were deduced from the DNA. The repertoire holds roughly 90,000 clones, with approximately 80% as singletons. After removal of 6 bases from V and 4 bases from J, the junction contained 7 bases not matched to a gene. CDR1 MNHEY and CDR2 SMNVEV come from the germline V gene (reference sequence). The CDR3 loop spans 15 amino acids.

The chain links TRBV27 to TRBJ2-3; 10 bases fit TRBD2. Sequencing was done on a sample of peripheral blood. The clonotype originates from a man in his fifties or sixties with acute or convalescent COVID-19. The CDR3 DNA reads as TGTGCCAGCAGAAGAGCGGGGGGGCCTTCAGATACGCAGTATTTT. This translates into CASRRAGGPSDTQYF.